The 14 T cell receptor beta chains presented below share a single source sample, sequenced in a study of T-cell memory formation after mild COVID-19. TCRdb ran MiXCR on the 5' RACE reads and lists one entry per CDR3 protein. Of 400,000 to 500,000 distinct CDR3 sequences in the sample, roughly 20% are singletons; the top ten hold 8.4%. Sequenced: PBMCs or a T cell subset sorted from them (not recorded which). The receptor source for this set is an adult woman who had mild COVID-19 (a few samples of this study predate the infection). Cell type and time point are not known.

This clonotype was counted only a few times. The chain uses TRBV24-1 and TRBJ2-3; D is ambiguous. The V gene's germline CDR1 is KGHDR and CDR2 SFDVKD. This CDR3 is 15 amino acids long. Trimming shortened V by 0 bases and J by 4 bases, and 10 bases separated the two germline ends. The CDR3 sequence is CATSDLRLSPDTQYF. DNA of the CDR3: TGTGCCACCAGTGATTTGAGGCTTAGTCCAGATACGCAGTATTTT.

V usage is TRBV27 and J usage is TRBJ1-2; maybe TRBD1 (5 bases). Germline loops: CDR1 MNHEY, CDR2 SMNVEV (reference sequence). The CDR3 length is 13 residues. V was clipped by 6 bases and J by 5 bases, with 13 bases between them. CDR3 sequence (DNA): TGTGCCAGCAGGGTCGGGGCAGGGTATGGCTACACCTTC. This translates into CASRVGAGYGYTF.

The chain carries TRBV12-3 or TRBV12-4 and TRBJ2-5; 9 bases are a match to TRBD2. The J segment lost 0 bases and the V segment lost 0 bases, leaving 2 bases of the junction unmatched. This CDR3 comprises 16 residues. The CDR3: CASSLAVAGDQETQYF. DNA of the CDR3: TGTGCCAGCAGTTTAGCGGTAGCGGGGGACCAAGAGACCCAGTACTTC.

V is TRBV2 and J is TRBJ2-5; 7 nucleotides align to TRBD1. Germline V gene sequence: CDR1 SNHLY, CDR2 FYNNEI. Trimming cost V 6 bases and J 4 bases; bases outside gene matches: 5. The length of the CDR3 is 13 residues. DNA of the CDR3: TGTGCCAGCAGCCGACGACAGGGAGAGACCCAGTACTTC. This gives the protein CASSRRQGETQYF.

This clonotype occurred a few times. CDR3 DNA: TGTGCCAGCAGCGTCCTGGGAGATACGCAGTATTTT. This encodes CASSVLGDTQYF. The J gene is TRBJ2-3, the V gene TRBV9; no firm D call. Trimming cost V 2 bases and J 5 bases, with 6 bases left between them. The CDR3 has 12 amino acids. The germline gives CDR1 SGDLS, CDR2 YYNGEE.

This clonotype was observed a few times. This chain uses TRBV4-2 with TRBJ1-1; maybe TRBD1 (6 bases). Germline assignment: CDR1 LGHNA and CDR2 YNFKEQ. The CDR3 spans 15 residues. V was trimmed by 2 bases and J by 1 base, leaving 11 bases between them. In nucleotides, the CDR3 is TGTGCCAGCAGCCAACCGGGACACCGGAACACTGAAGCTTTCTTT. Residues: CASSQPGHRNTEAFF.

The chain has TRBV5-1 and TRBJ1-1, with a tentative D call TRBD1 (5 bases). Trimming left V 2 bases short and J 1 base short, with 15 bases between. CDR3 size: 16 residues. Germline V lookup: CDR1 SGHRS, CDR2 YFSETQ. The CDR3 reads CASSLLTRVGNTEAFF. The CDR3 bases are TGCGCCAGCAGCTTACTAACCAGGGTTGGGAACACTGAAGCTTTCTTT.

In its sample, this clonotype was seen many times. The V call is TRBV4-2, the J call TRBJ2-3; 10 nucleotides match TRBD2. Germline lookup yields CDR1 LGHNA and CDR2 YNFKEQ. The CDR3 extends over 17 amino acids. Trimming at V came to 0 bases and at J to 4 bases, leaving 7 bases not matched to a gene. DNA of the CDR3: TGTGCCAGCAGCCAAGACGTGTCTAGCGGGGGTGCAGATACGCAGTATTTT. Protein sequence: CASSQDVSSGGADTQYF.

The rearrangement joins TRBV6-2 or TRBV6-3 to TRBJ1-3; D is unresolved. Germline CDR1 reads MNHEY; CDR2 reads SVGEGT. Trimming pared 5 bases from V and 3 bases from J, leaving 8 bases between. The CDR3 sequence is 13 residues long. The CDR3 sequence is CASSPPVGNTIYF. The CDR3, as DNA: TGTGCCAGCAGTCCCCCGGTTGGAAACACCATATATTTT.

This clonotype appeared a few times. An end of the junction differs from the germline gene, which may be a read error. The genes are TRBV5-1 and TRBJ1-1; no clear D gene. CDR3 size: 15 residues. Per germline, CDR1 SGHRS and CDR2 YFSETQ. CDR3 DNA: TGCGCCAGCAGTTTGGAACAACGTGTGAACACTGAAGCTTTCTTT. Translation gives CASSLEQRVNTEAFF.

This chain links TRBV27 with TRBJ2-3; 8 bases align to TRBD1. Unmatched junction bases numbered 4, after V lost 2 bases and J lost 0 bases. Germline V CDR1 and CDR2: MNHEY, SMNVEV (reference sequence). The length of the CDR3 is 16 residues. The CDR3 here is CASSLTDRASTDTQYF. DNA of the CDR3: TGTGCCAGCAGTTTAACGGACAGGGCGAGCACAGATACGCAGTATTTT.

This clonotype was observed once. One junction end disagrees with the germline gene, perhaps due to a read error. The V gene is TRBV10-3, the J gene TRBJ1-2; D perhaps matches TRBD1 (6 bases). This CDR3 is built from 12 residues. CDR1 and CDR2 (germline): ENHRY, SYGVKD. In DNA form, the CDR3 reads TGTGCCATCAGTGAACGGGGGCAAGGCTACACATTC. Translating it yields CAISERGQGYTF.

This chain joins TRBV5-1 and TRBJ2-2; 10 bases align to TRBD2. V lost 2 bases, J lost 3 bases, and 4 bases stayed unmatched. The length of the CDR3 is 16 residues. CDR1 and CDR2 (germline): SGHRS, YFSETQ. The CDR3 coding sequence is TGCGCCAGCAGCTTCCTAGCGGGAGAGGACACCGGGGAGCTGTTTTTT. Translating it yields CASSFLAGEDTGELFF.

This clonotype was recorded once. This chain joins TRBV6-5 and TRBJ2-6; D is perhaps TRBD1 (6 bases). V gave up 0 bases and J gave up 4 bases, with 10 bases separating them. The CDR3 has 16 amino acids. CDR1 MNHEY and CDR2 SVGAGI come from the germline V gene. The CDR3 nucleotides are TGTGCCAGCAGTTACTCACCAGGGGTCGGGGCCAACGTCCTGACTTTC. Protein product: CASSYSPGVGANVLTF.